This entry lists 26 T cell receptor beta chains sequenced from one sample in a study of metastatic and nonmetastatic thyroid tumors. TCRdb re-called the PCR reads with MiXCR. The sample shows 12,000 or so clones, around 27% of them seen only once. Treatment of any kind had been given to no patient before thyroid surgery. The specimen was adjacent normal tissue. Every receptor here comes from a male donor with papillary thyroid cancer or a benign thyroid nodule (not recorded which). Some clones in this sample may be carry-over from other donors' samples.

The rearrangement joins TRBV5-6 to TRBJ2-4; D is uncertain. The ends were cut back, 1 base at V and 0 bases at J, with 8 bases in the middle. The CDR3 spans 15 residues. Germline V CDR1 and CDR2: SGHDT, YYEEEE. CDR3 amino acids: CASSLSPLAKNIQYF. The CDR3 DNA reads TGTGCCAGCAGCTTGTCGCCACTAGCCAAAAACATTCAGTACTTC.

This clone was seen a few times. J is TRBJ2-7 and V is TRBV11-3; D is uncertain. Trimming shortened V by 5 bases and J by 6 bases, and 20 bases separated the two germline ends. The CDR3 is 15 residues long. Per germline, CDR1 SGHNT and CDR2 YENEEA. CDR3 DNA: TGTGCCAGCAGCCCGCGACCATTACCCTACGGCGAGCAGTACTTC. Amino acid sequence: CASSPRPLPYGEQYF.

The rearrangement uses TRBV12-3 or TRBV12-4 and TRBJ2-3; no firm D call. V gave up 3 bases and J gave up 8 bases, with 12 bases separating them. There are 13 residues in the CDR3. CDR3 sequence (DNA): TGTGCCAGCAGTTTCGTTATGCGAGGTACGCAGTATTTT. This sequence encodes CASSFVMRGTQYF.

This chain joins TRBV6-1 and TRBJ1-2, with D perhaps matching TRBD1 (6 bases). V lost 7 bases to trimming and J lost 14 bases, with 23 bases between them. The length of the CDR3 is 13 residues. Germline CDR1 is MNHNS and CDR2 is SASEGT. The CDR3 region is CASTLREGRGWTF. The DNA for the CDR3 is TGTGCCAGCACGTTAAGGGAGGGCAGGGGCTGGACCTTC.

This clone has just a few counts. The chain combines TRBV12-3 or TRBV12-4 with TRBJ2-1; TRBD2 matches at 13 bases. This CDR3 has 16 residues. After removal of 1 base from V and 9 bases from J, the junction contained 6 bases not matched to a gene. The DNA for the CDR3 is TGTGCCAGCAGTTTAGGGACTAGCGGGAGAATAGGTGAGCAGTTCTTC. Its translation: CASSLGTSGRIGEQFF.

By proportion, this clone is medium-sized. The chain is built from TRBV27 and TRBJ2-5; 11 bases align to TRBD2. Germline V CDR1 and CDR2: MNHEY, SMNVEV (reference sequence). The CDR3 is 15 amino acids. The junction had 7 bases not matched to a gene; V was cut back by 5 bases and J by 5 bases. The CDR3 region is CASSPHTSGGETQYF. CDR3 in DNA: TGTGCCAGCAGTCCTCATACTAGCGGGGGCGAGACCCAGTACTTC.

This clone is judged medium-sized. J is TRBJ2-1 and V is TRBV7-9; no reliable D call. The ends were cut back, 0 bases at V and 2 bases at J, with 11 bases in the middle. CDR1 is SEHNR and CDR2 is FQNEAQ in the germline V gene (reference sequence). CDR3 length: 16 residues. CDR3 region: CASSLATDSPYNEQFF. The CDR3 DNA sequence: TGTGCCAGCAGCTTAGCTACAGACTCCCCCTACAATGAGCAGTTCTTC. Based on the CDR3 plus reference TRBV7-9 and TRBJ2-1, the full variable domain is DTGVSQNPRHKITKRGQNVTFRCDPISEHNRLYWYRQTLGQGPEFLTYFQNEAQLEKSRLLSDRFSAERPKGSFSTLEIQRTEQGDSAMYLCASSLATDSPYNEQFFGPGTRLTVL.

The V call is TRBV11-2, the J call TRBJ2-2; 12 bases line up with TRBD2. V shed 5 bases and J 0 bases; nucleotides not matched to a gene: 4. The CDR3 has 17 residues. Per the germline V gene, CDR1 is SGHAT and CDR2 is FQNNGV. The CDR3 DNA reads TGTGCCAGCAGCGCCGGGACTAGCGGGCCGAACACCGGGGAGCTGTTTTTT. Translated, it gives CASSAGTSGPNTGELFF.

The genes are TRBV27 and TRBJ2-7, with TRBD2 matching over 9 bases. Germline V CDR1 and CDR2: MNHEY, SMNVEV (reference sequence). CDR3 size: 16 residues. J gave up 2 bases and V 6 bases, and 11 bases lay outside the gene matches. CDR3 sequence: CASRPLTSGGPYEQYF. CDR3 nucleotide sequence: TGTGCCAGCAGGCCCCTGACAAGCGGGGGGCCCTACGAGCAGTACTTC.

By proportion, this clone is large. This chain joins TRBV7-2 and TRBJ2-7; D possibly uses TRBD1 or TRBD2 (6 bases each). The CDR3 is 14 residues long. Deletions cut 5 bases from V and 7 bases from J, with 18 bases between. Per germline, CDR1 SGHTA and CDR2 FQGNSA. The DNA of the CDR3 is TGTGCCAGCAGCCCAACATGGGGGGCAGGGGAGCAGTACTTC. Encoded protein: CASSPTWGAGEQYF.

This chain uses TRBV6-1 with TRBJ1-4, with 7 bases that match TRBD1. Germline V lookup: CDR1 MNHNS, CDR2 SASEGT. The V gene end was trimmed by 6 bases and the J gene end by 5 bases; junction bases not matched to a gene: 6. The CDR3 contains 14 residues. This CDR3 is CASRKGGGNEKLFF. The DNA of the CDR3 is TGTGCCAGCAGAAAAGGGGGCGGGAATGAAAAACTGTTTTTT.

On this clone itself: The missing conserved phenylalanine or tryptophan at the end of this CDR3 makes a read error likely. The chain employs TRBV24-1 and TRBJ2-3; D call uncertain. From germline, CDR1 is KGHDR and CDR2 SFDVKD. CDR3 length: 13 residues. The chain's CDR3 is CATTADSTDKQYS. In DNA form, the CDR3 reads TGTGCCACCACTGCGGATAGCACAGATAAGCAGTATTCT.

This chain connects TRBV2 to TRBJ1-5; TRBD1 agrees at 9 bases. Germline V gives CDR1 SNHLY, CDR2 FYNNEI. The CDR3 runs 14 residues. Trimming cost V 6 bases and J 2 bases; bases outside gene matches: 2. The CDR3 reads CASRRTGGNQPQHF. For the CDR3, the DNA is TGTGCCAGCAGGCGGACAGGGGGCAATCAGCCCCAGCATTTT.

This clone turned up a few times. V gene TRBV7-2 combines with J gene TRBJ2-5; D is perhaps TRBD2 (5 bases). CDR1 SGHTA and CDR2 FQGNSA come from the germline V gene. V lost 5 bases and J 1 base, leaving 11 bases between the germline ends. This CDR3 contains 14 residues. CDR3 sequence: CASSKSGSQETQYF. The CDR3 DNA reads TGTGCCAGCAGCAAGAGCGGCAGCCAAGAGACCCAGTACTTC.

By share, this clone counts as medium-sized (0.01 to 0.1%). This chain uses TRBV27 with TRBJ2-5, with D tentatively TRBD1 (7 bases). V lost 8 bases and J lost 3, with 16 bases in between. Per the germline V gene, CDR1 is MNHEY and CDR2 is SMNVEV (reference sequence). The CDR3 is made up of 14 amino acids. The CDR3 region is CASGAGGGEETQYF. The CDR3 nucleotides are TGTGCCAGCGGGGCAGGGGGAGGAGAAGAGACCCAGTACTTC.

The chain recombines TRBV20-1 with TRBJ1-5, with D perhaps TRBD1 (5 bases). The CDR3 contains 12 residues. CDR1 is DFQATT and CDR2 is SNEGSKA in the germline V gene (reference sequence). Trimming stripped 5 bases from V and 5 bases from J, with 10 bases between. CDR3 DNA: TGCAGTGCTGGGAAGGGACATCAGCCCCAGCATTTT. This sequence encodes CSAGKGHQPQHF.

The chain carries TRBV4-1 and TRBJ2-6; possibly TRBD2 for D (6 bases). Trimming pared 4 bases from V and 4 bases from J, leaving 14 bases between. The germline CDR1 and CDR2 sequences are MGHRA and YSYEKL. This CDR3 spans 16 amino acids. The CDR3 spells CASSPDGGSGANVLTF. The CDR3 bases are TGCGCCAGCAGCCCAGACGGGGGATCAGGGGCCAACGTCCTGACTTTC.

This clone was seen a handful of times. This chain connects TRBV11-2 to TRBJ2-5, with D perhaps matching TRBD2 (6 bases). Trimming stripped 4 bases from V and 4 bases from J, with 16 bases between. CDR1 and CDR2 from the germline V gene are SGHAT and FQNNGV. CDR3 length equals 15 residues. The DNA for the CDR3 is TGTGCCAGCAGCTCCAGCCCCGGAGGGATAGAGACCCAGTACTTC. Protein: CASSSSPGGIETQYF.

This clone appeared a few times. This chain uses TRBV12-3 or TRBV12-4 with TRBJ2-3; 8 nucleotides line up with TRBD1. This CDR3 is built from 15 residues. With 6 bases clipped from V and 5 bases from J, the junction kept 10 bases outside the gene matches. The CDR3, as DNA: TGTGCCAGCAGCCCAACAGACAGGGGTGGAGATACGCAGTATTTT. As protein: CASSPTDRGGDTQYF.

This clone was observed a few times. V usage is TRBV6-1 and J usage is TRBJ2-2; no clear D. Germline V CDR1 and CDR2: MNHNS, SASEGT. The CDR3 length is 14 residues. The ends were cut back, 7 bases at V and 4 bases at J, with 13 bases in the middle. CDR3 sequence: CASKEYPSTGELFF. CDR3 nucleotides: TGTGCCAGCAAGGAGTACCCGAGCACCGGGGAGCTGTTTTTT.

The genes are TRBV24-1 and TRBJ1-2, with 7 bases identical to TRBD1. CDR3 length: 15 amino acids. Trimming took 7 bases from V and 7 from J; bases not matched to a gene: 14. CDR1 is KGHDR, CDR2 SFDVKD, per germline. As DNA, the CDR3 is TGTGCCACCAGGAGTCACCGCCGGGACAGATCTGGCTACACCTTC. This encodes CATRSHRRDRSGYTF.

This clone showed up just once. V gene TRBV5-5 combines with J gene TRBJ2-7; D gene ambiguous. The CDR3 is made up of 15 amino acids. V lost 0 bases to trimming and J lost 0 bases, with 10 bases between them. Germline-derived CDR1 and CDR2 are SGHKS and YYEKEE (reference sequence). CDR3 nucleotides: TGTGCCAGCAGCTTGGACTTTGCCTCCTCCTACGAGCAGTACTTC. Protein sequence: CASSLDFASSYEQYF.

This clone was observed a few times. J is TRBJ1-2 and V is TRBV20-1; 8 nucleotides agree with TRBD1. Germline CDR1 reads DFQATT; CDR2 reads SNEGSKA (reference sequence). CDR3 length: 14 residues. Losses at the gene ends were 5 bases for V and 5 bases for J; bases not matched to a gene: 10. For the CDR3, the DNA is TGCAGTGCTCCAAGGACAGGGTTCGATTATGGCTACACCTTC. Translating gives CSAPRTGFDYGYTF.

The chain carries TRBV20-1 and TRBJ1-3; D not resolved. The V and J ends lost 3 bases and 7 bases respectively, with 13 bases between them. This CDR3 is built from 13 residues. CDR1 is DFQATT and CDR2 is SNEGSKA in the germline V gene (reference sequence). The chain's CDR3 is CSARTDPVNTIYF. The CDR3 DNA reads TGCAGTGCTAGGACGGATCCGGTGAACACCATATATTTT.

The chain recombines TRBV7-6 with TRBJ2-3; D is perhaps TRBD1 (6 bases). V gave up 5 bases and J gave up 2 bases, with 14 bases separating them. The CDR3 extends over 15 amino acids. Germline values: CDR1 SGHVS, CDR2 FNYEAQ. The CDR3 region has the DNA TGTGCCAGCAGCCGGTGGACAGAACTCACAGATACGCAGTATTTT. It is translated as CASSRWTELTDTQYF.

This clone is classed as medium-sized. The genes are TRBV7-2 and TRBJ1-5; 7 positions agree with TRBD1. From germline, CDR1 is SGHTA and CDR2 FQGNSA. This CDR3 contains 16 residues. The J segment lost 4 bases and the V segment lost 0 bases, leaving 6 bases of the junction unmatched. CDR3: CASSLAVTGTNQPQHF. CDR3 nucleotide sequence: TGTGCCAGCAGCTTAGCTGTGACAGGGACAAATCAGCCCCAGCATTTT.